Included here is one T cell receptor beta chain sequence, with context. Its antigen is not known. These data originate in a study of CD4+ T cells in melanoma. Only in-frame clones appear in the TCRdb table, and some are missing; sequencing was by immunoSEQ multiplex PCR. The table records 50,000 or so clones, roughly nine tenths of them present only once. Study-wide findings and caveats: A reported correlation linked neoantigen-specific CD4+ T cells to CD8+, macrophage and B cell function. In melanoma, neoantigen-specific CD4+ T cells reportedly differed in differentiation state.

This CDR3 is built from 14 residues. CDR1 SGDLS and CDR2 YYNGEE come from the germline V gene. V shed 7 bases and J shed 1 base, with 12 bases lying between them. This receptor was obtained from a human donor with melanoma. Sequenced input: peripheral blood. The chain combines TRBV9 with TRBJ1-3; D may be TRBD1 (5 bases). In DNA, the CDR3 is TGTGCCAGCGCTTCGGGGGTGTCTGGAAACACCATATATTTT. Translated: CASASGVSGNTIYF.